The TCR beta chain under discussion was sequenced for a study of blood T cell repertoires in COVID-19. Assay: immunoSEQ multiplex PCR; the TCRdb copy retains only in-frame clones and omits some. The sample yields 350,000 to 450,000 clones, less than 85% seen once. Trimming took off 6 bases at V and 6 bases at J, with 11 bases between the two ends. The length of the CDR3 is 13 residues. The germline gives CDR1 MDHEN, CDR2 SYDVKM. The clonotype was recovered from a woman under 30 with acute or convalescent COVID-19. The specimen sequenced was peripheral blood. The genes are TRBV28 and TRBJ2-2, with D tentatively TRBD2 (6 bases). CDR3 bases: TGTGCCAGCAGACCCAGCGGGTCCGGGGAGCTGTTTTTT. Translation gives CASRPSGSGELFF.